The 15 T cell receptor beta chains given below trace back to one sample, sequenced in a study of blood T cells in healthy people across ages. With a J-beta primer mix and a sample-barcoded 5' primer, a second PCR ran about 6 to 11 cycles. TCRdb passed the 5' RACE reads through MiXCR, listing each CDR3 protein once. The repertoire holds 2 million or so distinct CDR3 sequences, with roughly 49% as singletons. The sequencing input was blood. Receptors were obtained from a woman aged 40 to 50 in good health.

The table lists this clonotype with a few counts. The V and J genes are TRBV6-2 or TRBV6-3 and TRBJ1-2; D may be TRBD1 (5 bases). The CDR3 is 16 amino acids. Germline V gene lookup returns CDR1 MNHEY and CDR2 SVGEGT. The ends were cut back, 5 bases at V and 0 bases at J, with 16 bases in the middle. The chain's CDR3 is CASSVLGGESNYGYTF. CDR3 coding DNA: TGTGCCAGCAGTGTCCTTGGAGGGGAGTCTAACTATGGCTACACCTTC.

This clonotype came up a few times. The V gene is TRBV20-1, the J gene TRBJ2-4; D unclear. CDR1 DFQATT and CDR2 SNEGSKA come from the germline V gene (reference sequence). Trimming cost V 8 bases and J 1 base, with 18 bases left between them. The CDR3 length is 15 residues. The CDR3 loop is CSSYPYVQAKNIQYF. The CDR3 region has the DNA TGCAGTTCATACCCCTATGTGCAGGCCAAAAACATTCAGTACTTC.

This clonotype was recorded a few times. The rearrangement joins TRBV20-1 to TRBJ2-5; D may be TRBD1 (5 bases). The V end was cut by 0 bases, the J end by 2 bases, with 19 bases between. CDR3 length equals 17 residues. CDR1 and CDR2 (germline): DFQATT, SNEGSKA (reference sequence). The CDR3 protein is CSARDLPPTRVQETQYF. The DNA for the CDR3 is TGCAGTGCTAGAGATCTCCCACCAACCAGGGTACAAGAGACCCAGTACTTC.

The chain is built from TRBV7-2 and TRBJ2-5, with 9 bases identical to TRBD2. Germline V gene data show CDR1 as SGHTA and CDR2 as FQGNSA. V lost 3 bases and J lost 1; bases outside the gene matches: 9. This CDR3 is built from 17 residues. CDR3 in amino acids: CASSFNLAGAGQETQYF. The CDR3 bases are TGTGCCAGCAGCTTCAATTTAGCGGGGGCCGGCCAAGAGACCCAGTACTTC.

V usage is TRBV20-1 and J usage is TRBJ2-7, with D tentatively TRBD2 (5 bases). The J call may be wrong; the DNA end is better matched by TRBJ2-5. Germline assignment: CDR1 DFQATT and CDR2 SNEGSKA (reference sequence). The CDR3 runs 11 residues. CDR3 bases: TGCACTTATCGGAGCGAGGGGACCCAGTACTTC. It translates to CTYRSEGTQYF.

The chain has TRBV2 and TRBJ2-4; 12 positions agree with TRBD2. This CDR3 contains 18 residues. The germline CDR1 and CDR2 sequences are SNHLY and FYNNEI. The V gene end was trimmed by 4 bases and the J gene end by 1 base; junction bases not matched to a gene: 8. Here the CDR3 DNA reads TGTGCCAGCAGTGTGGTCCTAGCGGGAGGGGAGGCCAAAAACATTCAGTACTTC. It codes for CASSVVLAGGEAKNIQYF.

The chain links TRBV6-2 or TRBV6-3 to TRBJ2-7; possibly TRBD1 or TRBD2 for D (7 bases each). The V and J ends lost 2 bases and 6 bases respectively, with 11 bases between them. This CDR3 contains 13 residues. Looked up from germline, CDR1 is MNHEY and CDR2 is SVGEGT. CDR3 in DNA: TGTGCCAGCAGTTACACCAGGGGGGGCGAGCAGTACTTC. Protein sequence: CASSYTRGGEQYF.

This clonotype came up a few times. The DNA for the CDR3 is TGCAGTGCTAACCATGAGCAGTTCTTC. Protein: CSANHEQFF. This chain connects TRBV20-1 to TRBJ2-1; no clear D gene. Per the germline V gene, CDR1 is DFQATT and CDR2 is SNEGSKA (reference sequence). This CDR3 spans 9 amino acids. V lost 4 bases and J lost 8, with 3 bases in between.

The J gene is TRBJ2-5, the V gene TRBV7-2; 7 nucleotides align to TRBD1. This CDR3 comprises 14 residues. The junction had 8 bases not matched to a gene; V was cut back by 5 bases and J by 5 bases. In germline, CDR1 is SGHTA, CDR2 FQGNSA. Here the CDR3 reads CASSISQGTETQYF. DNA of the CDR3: TGTGCCAGCAGCATTTCACAGGGGACGGAGACCCAGTACTTC.

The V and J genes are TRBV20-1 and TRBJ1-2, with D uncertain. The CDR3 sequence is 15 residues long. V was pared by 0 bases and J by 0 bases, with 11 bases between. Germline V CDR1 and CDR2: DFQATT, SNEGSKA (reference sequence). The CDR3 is CSARDQSITNYGYTF. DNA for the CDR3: TGCAGTGCTAGAGATCAATCCATAACTAACTATGGCTACACCTTC.

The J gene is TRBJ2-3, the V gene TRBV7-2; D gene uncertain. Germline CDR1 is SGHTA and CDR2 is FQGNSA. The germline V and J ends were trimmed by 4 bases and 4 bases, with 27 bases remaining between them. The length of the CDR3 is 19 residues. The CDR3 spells CASSSALTGSRTSADTQYF. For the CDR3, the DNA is TGTGCCAGCAGCTCCGCACTGACGGGCTCCAGAACGAGCGCAGATACGCAGTATTTT.

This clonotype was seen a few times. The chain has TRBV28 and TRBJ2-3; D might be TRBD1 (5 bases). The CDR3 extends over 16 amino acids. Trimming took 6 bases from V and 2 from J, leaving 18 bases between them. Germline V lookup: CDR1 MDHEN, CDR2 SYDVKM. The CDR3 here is CASSSYLGAYTDTQYF. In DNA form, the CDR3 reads TGTGCCAGCAGCTCCTACCTTGGGGCGTACACAGATACGCAGTATTTT. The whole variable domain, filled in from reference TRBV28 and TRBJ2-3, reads DVKVTQSSRYLVKRTGEKVFLECVQDMDHENMFWYRQDPGLGLRLIYFSYDVKMKEKGDIPEGYSVSREKKERFSLILESASTNQTSMYLCASSSYLGAYTDTQYFGPGTRLTVL.

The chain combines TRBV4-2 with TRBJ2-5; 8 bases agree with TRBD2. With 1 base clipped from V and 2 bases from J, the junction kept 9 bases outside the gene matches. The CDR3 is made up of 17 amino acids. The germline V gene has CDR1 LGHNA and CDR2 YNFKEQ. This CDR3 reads CASSQGRVSGEQETQYF. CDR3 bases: TGTGCCAGCAGCCAAGGGAGAGTTAGCGGGGAACAAGAGACCCAGTACTTC.

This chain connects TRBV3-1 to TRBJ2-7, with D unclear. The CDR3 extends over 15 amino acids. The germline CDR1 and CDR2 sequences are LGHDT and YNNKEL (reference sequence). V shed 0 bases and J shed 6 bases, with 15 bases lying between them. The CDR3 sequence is CASSQERLFPREQYF. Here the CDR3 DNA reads TGTGCCAGCAGCCAAGAGAGGTTATTCCCCCGCGAGCAGTACTTC.

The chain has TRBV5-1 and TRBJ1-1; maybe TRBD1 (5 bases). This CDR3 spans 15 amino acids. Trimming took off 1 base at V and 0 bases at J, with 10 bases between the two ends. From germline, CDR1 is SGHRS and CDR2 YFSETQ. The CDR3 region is CASSLPGGLNTEAFF. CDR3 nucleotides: TGCGCCAGCAGCTTGCCCGGGGGGTTGAACACTGAAGCTTTCTTT.